The 27 T cell receptor beta chains below come from one sample, sequenced in a study of CD8 T cells in ankylosing spondylitis. Findings and limits, study-wide: Seemingly characteristic of ankylosing spondylitis blood was a TCR beta motif consisting of several highly homologous variants.

Each CDR3 protein is one row after TCRdb ran MiXCR on the 5' RACE reads. This table has more than 600,000 distinct CDR3 sequences, roughly 20% appearing once. For these TCRs, the target antigens are not known. Material for sequencing was blood, either unsorted or a sorted T cell fraction (not recorded which). These receptors originate from a male donor with ankylosing spondylitis.

This clonotype was counted a few times. The gene calls are TRBV12-3 or TRBV12-4 and TRBJ2-2, with D uncertain. The germline V and J ends were trimmed by 4 bases and 7 bases, with 16 bases remaining between them. The CDR3 spans 15 residues. The CDR3 DNA sequence: TGTGCCAGCAGTTCCGCCATAGGACGCATCGGGGAGCTGTTTTTT. Translating gives CASSSAIGRIGELFF.

Only a few counts were recorded for this clonotype. The rearrangement links TRBV7-9 to TRBJ1-1; TRBD1 matches at 8 bases. V was clipped by 7 bases and J by 2 bases; unmatched bases: 9. There are 15 residues in the CDR3. Looked up from germline, CDR1 is SEHNR and CDR2 is FQNEAQ (reference sequence). CDR3 in amino acids: CASTPRAGGNTEAFF. The CDR3 bases are TGTGCCAGCACTCCAAGGGCAGGGGGCAACACTGAAGCTTTCTTT.

This chain joins TRBV6-2 or TRBV6-3 and TRBJ2-2; TRBD2 matches 10 bases. This CDR3 region has 15 residues. With V trimmed by 6 bases and J by 3 bases, 4 bases remained unmatched. Germline loops: CDR1 MNHEY, CDR2 SVGEGT. The CDR3 reads CASSHGTSDTGELFF. CDR3 sequence (DNA): TGTGCCAGCAGCCACGGGACTAGCGACACCGGGGAGCTGTTTTTT.

There are many counts of this clonotype. This chain joins TRBV10-3 and TRBJ2-2; D unclear. Germline CDR1 is ENHRY and CDR2 is SYGVKD. V gave up 0 bases and J gave up 3 bases, with 8 bases separating them. The CDR3 sequence is 15 residues long. CDR3 DNA: TGTGCCATCAGTGAGTCCACTATTTACACCGGGGAGCTGTTTTTT. It translates to CAISESTIYTGELFF.

This clonotype showed up just once. This sequence may be a read error, since a much larger clone differs from it by one base. The chain is built from TRBV6-1 and TRBJ2-5; 7 bases align to TRBD1. CDR3 size: 14 residues. Germline V CDR1 and CDR2: MNHNS, SASEGT. Germline trimming cut 5 bases from V and 0 bases from J; bases unmatched to any gene: 3. The CDR3 loop reads CASSRGQYQETQYF. The CDR3 nucleotides are TGTGCCAGCAGTAGGGGACAGTACCAAGAGACCCAGTACTTC.

The CDR3 protein is CAWVLPGRRNTEAFF. CDR3 nucleotide sequence: TGTGCCTGGGTACTCCCGGGACGGAGGAACACTGAAGCTTTCTTT. The chain employs TRBV30 and TRBJ1-1; maybe TRBD1 (5 bases). The CDR3 has 15 amino acids. Per germline, CDR1 GTSNPN and CDR2 SVGIG (reference sequence). Trimming removed 5 bases at V and 1 base at J, with 17 bases between.

The CDR3 spells CSAKQTVSYEQYF. Here the CDR3 DNA reads TGCAGTGCTAAACAGACGGTATCCTACGAGCAGTACTTC. V and J are TRBV20-1 and TRBJ2-7, with unresolved D. This CDR3 contains 13 residues. From germline, CDR1 is DFQATT and CDR2 SNEGSKA (reference sequence). V lost 4 bases, J lost 1 base, and 11 bases lay in between.

This clonotype came up a few times. The rearrangement uses TRBV4-1 and TRBJ2-3, with TRBD2 matching over 9 bases. V gave up 2 bases and J gave up 6 bases; unmatched junction bases: 6. The CDR3 contains 15 residues. Germline V gene data show CDR1 as MGHRA and CDR2 as YSYEKL. CDR3 region: CASSQLAGLQDTQYF. CDR3 DNA: TGCGCCAGCAGCCAACTAGCGGGACTTCAGGATACGCAGTATTTT.

V gene TRBV12-3 or TRBV12-4 combines with J gene TRBJ1-2; 8 bases line up with TRBD1. The CDR3 contains 15 residues. The V segment lost 6 bases and the J segment 5 bases; nucleotides outside the gene matches: 11. CDR3 loop: CASSHTGGGWYGYTF. The CDR3 nucleotides read TGTGCCAGCAGCCACACAGGGGGTGGATGGTATGGCTACACCTTC.

The V gene is TRBV20-1, the J gene TRBJ2-3, with D possibly being TRBD2 (5 bases). The CDR3 extends over 14 amino acids. The V and J ends lost 3 bases and 1 base respectively, with 11 bases between them. The germline V gene encodes CDR1 DFQATT and CDR2 SNEGSKA (reference sequence). The CDR3 bases are TGCAGTGCTAGTCGGAGCGGACGCACAGATACGCAGTATTTT. Amino acids: CSASRSGRTDTQYF.

J is TRBJ2-7 and V is TRBV5-1, with 7 bases matching TRBD1. J gave up 3 bases and V 0 bases, and 6 bases lay outside the gene matches. CDR3 size: 15 residues. The germline V gene encodes CDR1 SGHRS and CDR2 YFSETQ. The chain's CDR3 is CASSLEGAAHYEQYF. For the CDR3, the DNA is TGCGCCAGCAGCTTGGAGGGGGCGGCTCACTACGAGCAGTACTTC.

This clonotype was detected a few times. V gene TRBV27 combines with J gene TRBJ2-5, with TRBD1 identical over 7 bases. Looked up from germline, CDR1 is MNHEY and CDR2 is SMNVEV (reference sequence). The V segment lost 1 base and the J segment 1 base; nucleotides outside the gene matches: 3. The CDR3 is 15 residues long. CDR3 nucleotides: TGTGCCAGCAGTTTATTTCGGACAGGCCAAGAGACCCAGTACTTC. This sequence encodes CASSLFRTGQETQYF.

This clonotype has only a few counts. The CDR3 DNA follows: TGTGCCACCAGAGCGGGGGCCAACACTGAAGCTTTCTTT. Translated: CATRAGANTEAFF. This chain connects TRBV15 to TRBJ1-1, with D tentatively TRBD1 (6 bases). The CDR3 length is 13 residues. V was shortened by 6 bases and J by 2 bases, with 10 bases between the two germline ends. Germline lookup yields CDR1 LNHNV and CDR2 YYDKDF (reference sequence). Supplemented by reference TRBV15 and TRBJ1-1, the full variable domain reads DAMVIQNPRYQVTQFGKPVTLSCSQTLNHNVMYWYQQKSSQAPKLLFHYYDKDFNNEADTPDNFQSRRPNTSFCFLDIRSPGLGDTAMYLCATRAGANTEAFFGQGTRLTVV.

The sample holds a few counts of this clonotype. The chain employs TRBV5-1 and TRBJ2-1; D is possibly TRBD1 or TRBD2 (5 bases each). CDR3 length: 12 amino acids. The ends were cut back, 3 bases at V and 8 bases at J, with 9 bases in the middle. In germline, CDR1 is SGHRS, CDR2 YFSETQ. The CDR3 sequence is CASSWLGDEQFF. CDR3 sequence (DNA): TGCGCCAGCAGCTGGTTGGGGGATGAGCAGTTCTTC. Full variable domain (remainder filled in from reference TRBV5-1 and TRBJ2-1): KAGVTQTPRYLIKTRGQQVTLSCSPISGHRSVSWYQQTPGQGLQFLFEYFSETQRNKGNFPGRFSGRQFSNSRSEMNVSTLELGDSALYLCASSWLGDEQFFGPGTRLTVL.

V is TRBV20-1 and J is TRBJ1-4; 10 bases are shared with TRBD1. V trimming: 0 bases; J trimming: 7 bases; junction bases outside the gene matches: 5. The CDR3 length is 15 residues. Germline loops: CDR1 DFQATT, CDR2 SNEGSKA (reference sequence). This CDR3 is CSARDPGTGVEKLFF. The CDR3 DNA reads as TGCAGTGCTAGAGATCCCGGGACAGGGGTTGAAAAACTGTTTTTT.

This clonotype has a handful of counts. The V call is TRBV3-1, the J call TRBJ2-5; tentative D call: TRBD2 (5 bases). The germline gives CDR1 LGHDT, CDR2 YNNKEL (reference sequence). CDR3 size: 14 residues. Trimming left V 4 bases short and J 2 bases short, with 11 bases between. CDR3 coding DNA: TGTGCCAGCAGCCCAGCTGACTATCAAGAGACCCAGTACTTC. Translation: CASSPADYQETQYF.

In this sample, this clonotype turned up a few times. This chain connects TRBV5-1 to TRBJ2-1; TRBD2 might be the D (5 bases). The CDR3 loop spans 12 amino acids. V dropped 3 bases and J dropped 10 bases, with 11 bases sitting between them. Per the germline V gene, CDR1 is SGHRS and CDR2 is YFSETQ. In nucleotides, the CDR3 is TGCGCCAGCAGCTACGAGGGTCCCGAGCAGTTCTTC. Translated, it gives CASSYEGPEQFF.

V gene TRBV27 combines with J gene TRBJ1-1, with D unclear. This CDR3 region has 13 residues. CDR1 is MNHEY and CDR2 is SMNVEV in the germline V gene (reference sequence). V shed 4 bases and J shed 4 bases, with 10 bases lying between them. This CDR3 is CASSYQELTEAFF. The CDR3, as DNA: TGTGCCAGCAGTTATCAGGAACTCACTGAAGCTTTCTTT.

This sequence joins TRBV4-1 and TRBJ2-5, with D perhaps TRBD2 (6 bases). V lost 0 bases to trimming and J lost 1 base, with 9 bases between them. The CDR3 has 15 amino acids. Germline lookup yields CDR1 MGHRA and CDR2 YSYEKL. Here the CDR3 reads CASSQERDLQETQYF. As DNA, the CDR3 is TGCGCCAGCAGCCAAGAGCGGGATCTCCAAGAGACCCAGTACTTC.

This clonotype occurred once. The rearrangement joins TRBV7-3 to TRBJ2-2; D is possibly TRBD1 (5 bases). Germline CDR1 is SGHTA and CDR2 is FQGTGA. V dropped 0 bases and J dropped 4 bases, with 9 bases sitting between them. The CDR3 is 15 amino acids. DNA for the CDR3: TGTGCCAGCAGCTTAACGGCAGGGTCCACCGGGGAGCTGTTTTTT. It codes for CASSLTAGSTGELFF.

The chain recombines TRBV4-3 with TRBJ2-3, with 7 bases aligning to TRBD2. V lost 5 bases to trimming and J lost 2 bases; unmatched junction nucleotides: 10. Germline V lookup: CDR1 LGHNA, CDR2 YSLEER. CDR3 size: 16 residues. Written as DNA, the CDR3 is TGCGCCAGCAGCGCATCGACTAGCACCCCCACAGATACGCAGTATTTT. Translating it yields CASSASTSTPTDTQYF.

The V and J genes are TRBV10-3 and TRBJ2-7; D may be TRBD2 (7 bases). CDR1 and CDR2 from the germline V gene are ENHRY and SYGVKD. The CDR3 covers 16 residues. V gave up 3 bases and J gave up 4 bases, with 19 bases separating them. The CDR3 loop reads CAISDMGGGLQYEQYF. CDR3 coding DNA: TGTGCCATCAGTGATATGGGGGGGGGCCTTCAGTACGAGCAGTACTTC.

CDR3 region: CASRPAGMGNEQFF. In DNA form, the CDR3 reads TGCGCCAGCAGGCCAGCGGGGATGGGGAATGAGCAGTTCTTC. The J gene is TRBJ2-1, the V gene TRBV5-1; 7 bases are a match to TRBD2. Losses at the gene ends were 5 bases for V and 7 bases for J; bases not matched to a gene: 9. This CDR3 is 14 amino acids long. CDR1 is SGHRS, CDR2 YFSETQ, per germline.

The table lists this clonotype with a count of one. This chain uses TRBV7-2 with TRBJ2-1; 10 positions agree with TRBD2. The CDR3 totals 17 residues. The V gene end was trimmed by 0 bases and the J gene end by 6 bases; junction bases not matched to a gene: 8. In germline, CDR1 is SGHTA, CDR2 FQGNSA. The CDR3 DNA reads TGTGCCAGCAGCTTAGCGCCGGCTAGCGGGAGTGGCAATGAGCAGTTCTTC. Translation: CASSLAPASGSGNEQFF.

J is TRBJ2-7 and V is TRBV29-1, with D possibly matching TRBD2 (6 bases). Trimming left V 2 bases short and J 2 bases short, with 10 bases between. The CDR3 runs 13 residues. The germline gives CDR1 SQVTM, CDR2 ANQGSEA. CDR3 nucleotide sequence: TGCAGCGTTGAATTGCGGGACGCCTACGAGCAGTACTTC. This codes for CSVELRDAYEQYF.

In its sample, this clonotype was seen many times. The chain joins TRBV29-1 to TRBJ2-7; 10 bases agree with TRBD1. The CDR3 spans 13 residues. The germline V gene encodes CDR1 SQVTM and CDR2 ANQGSEA. The trim removed 4 bases at V and 5 bases at J, leaving 5 bases unmatched. CDR3 in amino acids: CSVGDRGFHEQYF. DNA of the CDR3: TGCAGCGTTGGGGACAGGGGATTCCACGAGCAGTACTTC.

This clonotype was detected a few times. The genes are TRBV4-1 and TRBJ1-1; D is unclear. V dropped 2 bases and J dropped 0 bases, with 7 bases sitting between them. CDR3 length: 14 amino acids. Germline V lookup: CDR1 MGHRA, CDR2 YSYEKL. This chain's CDR3 is CASSQTAMNTEAFF. DNA for the CDR3: TGCGCCAGCAGCCAAACGGCTATGAACACTGAAGCTTTCTTT.